What follows are 3 T cell receptor beta chains derived from one specimen sequenced in a study of low-dose radiotherapy and immunotherapy resistance in tumors. Stated time point: before trial treatment. With TRAV- and TRBV-specific primers, first-strand cDNA was made, covering the alpha and beta chains. For amplifying TCRs, the PCR ran for 15 to 20 cycles with Phusion, which was used together with a constant-region primer and the adapter on the V primers. One entry per CDR3 protein, called by TCRdb with MiXCR from the reads. This table holds nearly 95,000 distinct CDR3 sequences, 9.4% found once. Here the sequenced sample was PBMCs, taken before treatment. These receptors came from a male donor with prostate cancer.

This clonotype was picked up many times. V usage is TRBV28 and J usage is TRBJ1-2; 8 bases fit TRBD1. Germline V CDR1 and CDR2: MDHEN, SYDVKM. With V trimmed by 6 bases and J by 4 bases, 16 bases remained unmatched. The length of the CDR3 is 17 residues. The chain's CDR3 is CASSRGTGGSISYGYTF. DNA for the CDR3: TGTGCCAGCAGCAGGGGAACAGGGGGAAGTATTAGCTATGGCTACACCTTC.

At least ten counts were recorded for this clonotype. The CDR3 nucleotides read TGTGCCAGCAGTTCTTCTTTTGGGTGGAATACGCAGTATTTT. Translation gives CASSSSFGWNTQYF. The chain employs TRBV28 and TRBJ2-3; D unclear. V was shortened by 4 bases and J by 7 bases, with 15 bases between the two germline ends. Germline lookup yields CDR1 MDHEN and CDR2 SYDVKM. The CDR3 totals 14 residues.

In its sample, this clonotype was seen many times. The chain couples TRBV28 to TRBJ2-3; 11 nucleotides agree with TRBD2. Trimming took 4 bases from V and 2 from J; bases not matched to a gene: 5. The length of the CDR3 is 16 residues. Germline CDR1 and CDR2: MDHEN and SYDVKM. CDR3 DNA sequence: TGTGCCAGCAGTTCTCTAGCGGGAGGATACACAGATACGCAGTATTTT. Protein product: CASSSLAGGYTDTQYF.